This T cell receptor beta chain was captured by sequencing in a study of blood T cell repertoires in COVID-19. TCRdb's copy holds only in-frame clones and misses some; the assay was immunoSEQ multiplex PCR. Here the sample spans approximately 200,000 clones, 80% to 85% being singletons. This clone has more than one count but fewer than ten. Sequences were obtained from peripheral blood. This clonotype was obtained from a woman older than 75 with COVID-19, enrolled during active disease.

DNA for the CDR3: TGCGCCAGCAGCGCCGGGGACAGCTCCTATCAGCCCCAGCATTTT. Protein: CASSAGDSSYQPQHF. The chain recombines TRBV5-1 with TRBJ1-5; TRBD1 agrees at 7 bases. V lost 4 bases and J lost 5; bases outside the gene matches: 9. The CDR3 runs to 15 residues. The V gene's germline CDR1 is SGHRS and CDR2 YFSETQ. Together with reference TRBV5-1 and TRBJ1-5, the CDR3 gives the full variable domain: KAGVTQTPRYLIKTRGQQVTLSCSPISGHRSVSWYQQTPGQGLQFLFEYFSETQRNKGNFPGRFSGRQFSNSRSEMNVSTLELGDSALYLCASSAGDSSYQPQHFGDGTRLSIL.